This T cell receptor beta chain was sequenced during a study of cytomegalovirus exposure and HLA in healthy donors. Overall study: It was reported in a later analysis that the same platform had been used for the 100 to 150 validation repertoires as for the approximately 730 first-cohort repertoires.

The trim removed 6 bases at V and 8 bases at J, leaving 9 bases unmatched. Germline V CDR1 and CDR2: SQVTM, ANQGSEA. The CDR3 runs to 15 residues. Clones were sequenced by immunoSEQ multiplex PCR, and TCRdb holds only the in-frame ones, with some missing. The sample lists about 150,000 clones, about 87% seen once, with roughly 4.8% in the top ten. Specimen: PBMCs. The J gene is TRBJ2-1, the V gene TRBV29-1; 14 bases align to TRBD2. This receptor was identified in a man aged 18 to 30 in good health and CMV-seropositive. CDR3 protein: CSVAGTSGGLYEQFF. The CDR3 DNA is TGCAGCGTAGCAGGGACTAGCGGGGGCCTCTATGAGCAGTTCTTC.